Below are 12 T cell receptor beta chains sequenced from a single sample in a study of regulatory T cells in long-lasting Graves disease. Library construction for TCR beta used iRepertoire HTBI primers and Arm-PCR of CDR3 regions. TCRdb re-called the multiplex PCR reads through MiXCR, storing one row per CDR3 protein. The data hold about 400,000 distinct CDR3 sequences, with less than 25% observed a single time. As for time point: persistent/refractory GD, antithyroid drugs over 5 years with positive TRAb. Isolated PBMC RNA provided the starting material for the TCR library. Material: peripheral blood mononuclear cells (PBMCs), obtained when the disease was refractory, from a patient treated with antithyroid drugs. The receptor set was obtained from a female donor with Graves disease.

Worth noting for this clonotype: One base away lies a much larger clone, so this may be a sequencing read error. V is TRBV12-3 or TRBV12-4 and J is TRBJ2-5, with 8 positions matching TRBD1. This CDR3 spans 14 amino acids. CDR3 nucleotide sequence: TGTGCCAGCAGGCTGGACAGGGAACAAGAGGCCCAGTACTTC. Translating it yields CASRLDREQEAQYF.

This clonotype has more than one count but fewer than ten. The chain has TRBV12-3 or TRBV12-4 and TRBJ1-5, with a weak D call TRBD1 (6 bases). Trimming shortened V by 6 bases and J by 6 bases, and 12 bases separated the two germline ends. The CDR3 runs 13 residues. The CDR3 nucleotides are TGTGCCAGCAGAAAGGGGGAGAGTCAGCCCCAGCATTTT. Its translation is CASRKGESQPQHF.

This clonotype appeared a few times. The chain uses TRBV11-2 and TRBJ1-2; D remains ambiguous. The ends were cut back, 0 bases at V and 4 bases at J, with 12 bases in the middle. The CDR3 is 15 amino acids. Germline-derived CDR1 and CDR2 are SGHAT and FQNNGV. Written as DNA, the CDR3 is TGTGCCAGCAGCTTAGATATCACGGATGGCTATGGCTACACCTTC. Its translation: CASSLDITDGYGYTF. Full variable domain (missing parts from reference TRBV11-2 and TRBJ1-2): EAGVAQSPRYKIIEKRQSVAFWCNPISGHATLYWYQQILGQGPKLLIQFQNNGVVDDSQLPKDRFSAERLKGVDSTLKIQPAKLEDSAVYLCASSLDITDGYGYTFGSGTRLTVV.

This clonotype has at least ten counts. This chain uses TRBV20-1 with TRBJ1-1; TRBD1 is a possible D gene (6 bases). The CDR3 covers 14 residues. CDR1 and CDR2 from the germline V gene are DFQATT and SNEGSKA (reference sequence). Trimming removed 3 bases from V and 4 bases from J, with 15 bases in between. The CDR3 DNA follows: TGCAGTGCTAGGGTCGACACAGGGATCACTGAAGCTTTCTTT. Translated, it gives CSARVDTGITEAFF.

This clonotype was counted at least ten times. The genes are TRBV7-2 and TRBJ2-5, with 7 bases lining up with TRBD2. Germline assignment: CDR1 SGHTA and CDR2 FQGNSA. This CDR3 is 16 amino acids long. V lost 1 base and J lost 3; bases outside the gene matches: 8. The CDR3 loop reads CASSLGQWGLKETQYF. The CDR3 DNA reads TGTGCCAGCAGCTTAGGCCAATGGGGACTAAAAGAGACCCAGTACTTC.

In its sample, this clonotype was seen a few times. This CDR3 is CASSLTRNEQFF. The CDR3 DNA reads TGTGCCAGCAGTCTCACTCGGAATGAGCAGTTCTTC. V and J are TRBV28 and TRBJ2-1; D not resolved. V lost 5 bases to trimming and J lost 7 bases, with 9 bases between them. The germline V gene encodes CDR1 MDHEN and CDR2 SYDVKM. The CDR3 contains 12 residues.

This clonotype was seen a handful of times. The chain employs TRBV19 and TRBJ2-5; perhaps TRBD2 as D (5 bases). Trimming stripped 3 bases from V and 4 bases from J, with 18 bases between. CDR3 length equals 16 residues. Germline CDR1 reads LNHDA; CDR2 reads SQIVND (reference sequence). CDR3 nucleotides: TGTGCCAGTAGTATCACGGGCGGATGGAGGTCAGAGACCCAGTACTTC. Protein: CASSITGGWRSETQYF.

This clonotype was counted a few times. V and J are TRBV30 and TRBJ1-3; D not certain. CDR1 is GTSNPN and CDR2 is SVGIG in the germline V gene (reference sequence). V lost 5 bases, J lost 0 bases, and 8 bases lay in between. The CDR3 is 13 amino acids. The CDR3 DNA reads TGTGCCTGGCGACCGCACTCTGGAAACACCATATATTTT. The encoded protein is CAWRPHSGNTIYF.

Concerning this clonotype itself: Being one base from a much bigger clone, this may be a read error. V gene TRBV6-5 combines with J gene TRBJ1-1; D possibly corresponds to TRBD1 (6 bases). The CDR3 is 14 residues long. Germline CDR1 MNHEY, CDR2 SVGAGI. CDR3: CASSYHTGNTKAFF. CDR3 sequence (DNA): TGTGCCAGCAGTTACCATACAGGGAACACTAAAGCTTTCTTT.

The chain carries TRBV27 and TRBJ2-2; TRBD2 aligns across 8 bases. The V and J ends lost 3 bases and 7 bases, in that order; junction bases with no gene match: 10. Germline-derived CDR1 and CDR2 are MNHEY and SMNVEV (reference sequence). This CDR3 has 16 residues. The CDR3 region is CASSFPKREWGGELFF. The DNA of the CDR3 is TGTGCCAGCAGTTTCCCTAAGCGGGAGTGGGGCGGGGAGCTGTTTTTT.

V and J are TRBV19 and TRBJ1-1, with D unclear. CDR3 length equals 16 residues. Germline V gives CDR1 LNHDA, CDR2 SQIVND (reference sequence). V shed 3 bases and J shed 5 bases, with 19 bases lying between them. The CDR3 is CASSIHVGLDRTEAFF. DNA for the CDR3: TGTGCCAGTAGTATTCACGTGGGCTTGGATAGGACTGAAGCTTTCTTT.

This clonotype showed up just a few times. This chain joins TRBV3-1 and TRBJ2-3; a possible D gene is TRBD1 (6 bases). Germline V gene sequence: CDR1 LGHDT, CDR2 YNNKEL (reference sequence). V was clipped by 6 bases and J by 2 bases, with 12 bases between them. This CDR3 is built from 14 residues. CDR3 coding DNA: TGTGCCAGCAGGCGAACAGGGTTCACAGATACGCAGTATTTT. Its translation is CASRRTGFTDTQYF.